This T cell receptor (beta chain) stems from a study of identical twins. Findings of the study overall: Beta out-of-frame twin sharing showed a weaker excess. With monozygotic twins, out-of-frame TCR alpha sharing exceeded what models estimated. Whereas memory repertoires showed no such difference, abundant cord blood beta clonotypes carried fewer insertions. Researchers reported excess low generation probability among twin-shared out-of-frame alpha sequences.

TCRdb itself ran the 5' RACE reads through MiXCR, one entry per CDR3 protein. The sample holds nearly 900,000 distinct CDR3 sequences; roughly 12% are singletons and the top ten take around 1.5%. This clonotype was picked up a small number of times. As yet, its antigen is unknown. The junction departs from the called germline gene at one end, perhaps through a read error. These data were also filed under a second study, of yellow fever vaccine responses in identical twins.

The clonotype was recovered from a woman under 30 in good health. The sample comprised PBMCs.

Here the CDR3 reads CSAMGLAGVTGELFF. In DNA form, the CDR3 reads TGCAGCGCTATGGGACTAGCGGGAGTTACCGGGGAGCTGTTTTTT. The chain recombines TRBV20-1 with TRBJ2-2, with 14 bases aligning to TRBD2. The CDR3 sequence is 15 residues long. Germline-derived CDR1 and CDR2 are DFQATT and SNEGSKA (reference sequence).